Ten or more counts support the clone carrying this T cell receptor beta chain. Its antigen remains unknown. Regions amplified from RNA transcripts were the TCR beta CDR3 regions. Initially, a first-round RT-PCR of the TCR CDR3 employed the HTBI primer set. TCRdb redid the calling of the multiplex PCR reads with MiXCR, one entry per CDR3 protein. The table lists some 400,000 distinct CDR3 sequences, over 15% of them singletons. V was pared by 2 bases and J by 8 bases, with 16 bases between. CDR3 length: 15 amino acids. The germline V gene has CDR1 MNHEY and CDR2 SMNVEV (reference sequence). This entry comes from a study of T cells in Graves' hyperthyroidism and ophthalmopathy. Regarding the study as a whole: Clonotypes that were expanded in thyroid above 0.001 mostly appeared in blood too.

The chain has TRBV27 and TRBJ1-5; no clear D gene. The source material was blood. The sequence derives from a woman in her late teens or twenties with Graves' hyperthyroidism. The CDR3, as DNA: TGTGCCAGCAGTTTAAATGTTGGAGGGCTGAAGCCCCAGCATTTT. Amino acid sequence: CASSLNVGGLKPQHF.